The 18 T cell receptor beta chains given below trace back to one sample, sequenced in a study of CD8 T cells in Susac syndrome. Random-hexamer reverse transcription was applied to roughly 0.5 to 1 ug RNA. MiXCR, applied by TCRdb to the immunoSEQ multiplex PCR reads, yields one record per CDR3 protein. The sample lists 150,000 to 160,000 distinct CDR3 sequences; around 95% were seen once. The specimen sequenced was CD8+ T cells from PBMCs. These receptors all come from a human donor with multiple sclerosis.

This chain joins TRBV6-5 and TRBJ2-5; the D gene could be TRBD1 or TRBD2 (6 bases each). The CDR3 length is 14 residues. Germline V gives CDR1 MNHEY, CDR2 SVGAGI. Deletions cut 10 bases from V and 5 bases from J, with 20 bases between. The CDR3 bases are TGTGCCATCGGGCTTTCCTCGGGGGCGGAGACCCAGTACTTC. Translation: CAIGLSSGAETQYF.

The V call is TRBV12-3 or TRBV12-4, the J call TRBJ2-1, with TRBD1 identical over 8 bases. CDR3 length: 13 residues. Losses at the gene ends were 10 bases for V and 7 bases for J; bases not matched to a gene: 9. The CDR3 nucleotides read TGTGCCATCGCCGGGACAGGCTCGAATGAGCAGTTCTTC. It specifies CAIAGTGSNEQFF.

The V call is TRBV25-1, the J call TRBJ2-1, with a weak D call TRBD2 (5 bases). Trimming left V 4 bases short and J 7 bases short, with 5 bases between. The CDR3 is 11 residues long. Germline V lookup: CDR1 MGHDK, CDR2 SYGVNS. This CDR3 reads CASSGGNEQFF. The DNA for the CDR3 is TGTGCCAGCAGTGGAGGGAATGAGCAGTTCTTC.

This clonotype appeared a single time. The V gene is TRBV30, the J gene TRBJ1-2; 10 nucleotides match TRBD1. Trimming at V came to 5 bases and at J to 3 bases, leaving 0 bases not matched to a gene. Germline-derived CDR1 and CDR2 are GTSNPN and SVGIG (reference sequence). CDR3 length: 12 amino acids. The CDR3: CAWGQGDYGYTF. The CDR3 coding sequence is TGTGCCTGGGGACAGGGGGACTATGGCTACACCTTC.

V is TRBV29-1 and J is TRBJ2-2; a weak D match, TRBD2 (5 bases). Germline CDR1 reads SQVTM; CDR2 reads ANQGSEA. The V and J ends lost 0 bases and 6 bases respectively, with 14 bases between them. CDR3 length: 15 residues. The CDR3 is CSVEEAGVMAGELFF. In DNA, the CDR3 is TGCAGCGTTGAAGAGGCCGGGGTCATGGCCGGGGAGCTGTTTTTT.

V is TRBV7-2 and J is TRBJ2-5; D might be TRBD1 or TRBD2, each matching 5 bases. V was pared by 2 bases and J by 12 bases, with 16 bases between. Germline V lookup: CDR1 SGHTA, CDR2 FQGNSA. CDR3 length: 13 residues. This CDR3 reads CASSLRGLGGEYF. CDR3 bases: TGTGCCAGCAGCTTAAGGGGTCTAGGAGGAGAGTACTTC.

The chain uses TRBV3-1 and TRBJ1-2, with D uncertain. The CDR3 sequence is 12 residues long. V was cut by 1 base and J by 5 bases, with 5 bases left in between. CDR1 is LGHDT and CDR2 is YNNKEL in the germline V gene (reference sequence). CDR3 sequence reads: CASSQGRYGYTF. In DNA form, the CDR3 reads TGTGCCAGCAGCCAAGGGCGGTATGGCTACACCTTC.

The chain joins TRBV2 to TRBJ2-7, with D possibly TRBD1 on 6 matching bases. This CDR3 region has 17 residues. Germline loops: CDR1 SNHLY, CDR2 FYNNEI. Trimming shortened V by 3 bases and J by 4 bases, and 22 bases separated the two germline ends. CDR3 loop: CASSDQGSNPKYYEQYV. The DNA of the CDR3 is TGTGCCAGCAGTGACCAGGGGTCGAACCCGAAATATTACGAGCAGTACGTC.

V is TRBV9 and J is TRBJ2-1, with 8 bases matching TRBD2. J was trimmed by 7 bases and V by 0 bases; bases with no gene match: 6. Germline CDR1 and CDR2: SGDLS and YYNGEE. CDR3 length: 15 residues. The CDR3 nucleotides are TGTGCCAGCAGCGTAGACAGCGGGGGAGGGAATGAGCAGTTCTTC. This sequence encodes CASSVDSGGGNEQFF.

In its sample, this clonotype was seen once. The chain links TRBV3-1 to TRBJ2-7; 8 nucleotides agree with TRBD2. This CDR3 is 14 amino acids long. After removal of 4 bases from V and 4 bases from J, the junction contained 6 bases not matched to a gene. Germline V gene data show CDR1 as LGHDT and CDR2 as YNNKEL (reference sequence). In DNA form, the CDR3 reads TGTGCCAGCAGCCCCGTCGGGGGGGGATACGAGCAGTACTTC. It yields the protein CASSPVGGGYEQYF.

The chain employs TRBV11-2 and TRBJ1-5; 9 bases match TRBD1. The V and J ends lost 5 bases and 7 bases, in that order; junction bases with no gene match: 6. This CDR3 spans 14 amino acids. Germline CDR1 reads SGHAT; CDR2 reads FQNNGV. The CDR3 bases are TGTGCCAGCAGCCCGACAGGGGGAGGGCAGCCCCAGCATTTT. It is translated as CASSPTGGGQPQHF.

The J gene is TRBJ2-2, the V gene TRBV20-1, with a possible D match to TRBD2 (6 bases). The V gene lost 6 bases and the J gene lost 6 bases, with 11 bases spanning the gap. CDR1 and CDR2 (germline): DFQATT, SNEGSKA (reference sequence). The CDR3 length is 12 residues. CDR3 DNA: TGCAGTGCCGTACCGGGGGCCGGGGAGCTGTTTTTT. As protein: CSAVPGAGELFF.

The chain joins TRBV27 to TRBJ2-2; 8 nucleotides align to TRBD2. Germline-derived CDR1 and CDR2 are MNHEY and SMNVEV (reference sequence). J lost 5 bases, V lost 8 bases, and 7 bases had no gene match. CDR3 size: 14 residues. The CDR3 DNA follows: TGTGCCAGCGGCCGGGGGGGCTTAACCGGGGAGCTGTTTTTT. Translated, it gives CASGRGGLTGELFF.

The gene calls are TRBV9 and TRBJ2-1; no definite D call. Germline V gives CDR1 SGDLS, CDR2 YYNGEE. With 4 bases removed from V and 6 bases from J, the gap between germline ends came to 20 bases. This CDR3 comprises 16 residues. The CDR3 protein is CASSPLDLLSGNEQFF. The CDR3 bases are TGTGCCAGCAGCCCCCTCGACCTTCTCTCGGGCAATGAGCAGTTCTTC.

A single count supports this clonotype. The chain is built from TRBV19 and TRBJ2-7; D is possibly TRBD1 (6 bases). Germline lookup yields CDR1 LNHDA and CDR2 SQIVND (reference sequence). The CDR3 sequence is 11 residues long. Trimming removed 9 bases at V and 2 bases at J, with 8 bases between. As DNA, the CDR3 is TGTGCCAGGGACAGAGCCTACGAGCAGTACGTC. This gives the protein CARDRAYEQYV.

The chain carries TRBV29-1 and TRBJ2-2; D unresolved. This CDR3 contains 12 residues. Trimming took off 5 bases at V and 3 bases at J, with 7 bases between the two ends. Germline V lookup: CDR1 SQVTM, CDR2 ANQGSEA. The CDR3 protein is CSVYVDTGELFF. For the CDR3, the DNA is TGCAGCGTTTACGTGGACACCGGGGAGCTGTTTTTT.

The gene calls are TRBV12-3 or TRBV12-4 and TRBJ2-5; D may correspond to TRBD1 or TRBD2 (5 bases each). V was pared by 7 bases and J by 1 base, with 10 bases between. The CDR3 sequence is 13 residues long. The CDR3 sequence: CASTRGTQETQYF. CDR3 sequence (DNA): TGTGCCAGCACCCGAGGGACCCAAGAGACCCAGTACTTC.

The chain employs TRBV20-1 and TRBJ1-2; 7 nucleotides agree with TRBD1. J lost 10 bases, V lost 4 bases, and 12 bases had no gene match. The length of the CDR3 is 13 residues. Germline loops: CDR1 DFQATT, CDR2 SNEGSKA (reference sequence). DNA of the CDR3: TGCAGTGCTATGATTTATAGGGGGCCTCACTACACCTTC. Translated, it gives CSAMIYRGPHYTF.